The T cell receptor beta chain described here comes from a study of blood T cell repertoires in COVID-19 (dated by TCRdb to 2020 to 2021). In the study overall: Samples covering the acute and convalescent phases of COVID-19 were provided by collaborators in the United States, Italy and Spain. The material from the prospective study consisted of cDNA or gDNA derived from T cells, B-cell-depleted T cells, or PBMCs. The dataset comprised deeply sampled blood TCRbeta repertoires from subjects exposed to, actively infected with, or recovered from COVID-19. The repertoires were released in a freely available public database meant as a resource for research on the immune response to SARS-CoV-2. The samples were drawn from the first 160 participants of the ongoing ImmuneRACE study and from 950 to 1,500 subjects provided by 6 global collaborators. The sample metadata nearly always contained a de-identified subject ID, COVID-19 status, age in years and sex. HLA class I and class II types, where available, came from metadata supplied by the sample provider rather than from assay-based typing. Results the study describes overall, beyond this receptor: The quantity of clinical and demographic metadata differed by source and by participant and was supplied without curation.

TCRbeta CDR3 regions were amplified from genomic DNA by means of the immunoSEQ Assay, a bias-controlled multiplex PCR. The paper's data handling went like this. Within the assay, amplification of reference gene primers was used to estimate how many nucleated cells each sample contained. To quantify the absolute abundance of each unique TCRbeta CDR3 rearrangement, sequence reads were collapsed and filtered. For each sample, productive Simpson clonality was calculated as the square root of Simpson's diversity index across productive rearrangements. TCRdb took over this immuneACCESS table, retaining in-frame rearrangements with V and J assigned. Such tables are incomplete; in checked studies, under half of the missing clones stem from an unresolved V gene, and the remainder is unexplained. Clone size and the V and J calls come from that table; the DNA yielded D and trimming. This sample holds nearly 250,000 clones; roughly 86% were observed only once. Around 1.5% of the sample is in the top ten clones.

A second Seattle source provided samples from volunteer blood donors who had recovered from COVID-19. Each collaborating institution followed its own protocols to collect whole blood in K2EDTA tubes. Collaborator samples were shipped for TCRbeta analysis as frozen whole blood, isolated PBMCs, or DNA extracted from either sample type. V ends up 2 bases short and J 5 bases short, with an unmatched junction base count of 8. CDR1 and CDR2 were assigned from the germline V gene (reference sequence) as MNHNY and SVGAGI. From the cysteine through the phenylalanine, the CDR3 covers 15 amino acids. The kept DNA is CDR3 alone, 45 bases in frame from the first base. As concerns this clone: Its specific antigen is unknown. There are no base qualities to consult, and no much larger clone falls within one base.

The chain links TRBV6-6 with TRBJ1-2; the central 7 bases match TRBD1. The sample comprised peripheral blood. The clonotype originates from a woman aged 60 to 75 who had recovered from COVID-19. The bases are TGTGCCAGCAGTTACCCAGGACAGGCGAAATATGGCTACACCTTC. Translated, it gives CASSYPGQAKYGYTF.